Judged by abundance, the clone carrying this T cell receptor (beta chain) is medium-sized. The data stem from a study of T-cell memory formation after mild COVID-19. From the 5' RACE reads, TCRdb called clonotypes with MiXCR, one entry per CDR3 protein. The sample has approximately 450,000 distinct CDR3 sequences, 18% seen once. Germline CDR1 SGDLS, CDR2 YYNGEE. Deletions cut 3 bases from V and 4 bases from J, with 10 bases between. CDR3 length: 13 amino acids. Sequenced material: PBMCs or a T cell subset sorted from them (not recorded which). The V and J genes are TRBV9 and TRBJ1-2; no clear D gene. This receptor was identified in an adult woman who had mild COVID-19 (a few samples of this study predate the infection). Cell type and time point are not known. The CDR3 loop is CASSGDPGYGYTF. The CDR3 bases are TGTGCCAGCAGCGGTGACCCGGGCTATGGCTACACCTTC.